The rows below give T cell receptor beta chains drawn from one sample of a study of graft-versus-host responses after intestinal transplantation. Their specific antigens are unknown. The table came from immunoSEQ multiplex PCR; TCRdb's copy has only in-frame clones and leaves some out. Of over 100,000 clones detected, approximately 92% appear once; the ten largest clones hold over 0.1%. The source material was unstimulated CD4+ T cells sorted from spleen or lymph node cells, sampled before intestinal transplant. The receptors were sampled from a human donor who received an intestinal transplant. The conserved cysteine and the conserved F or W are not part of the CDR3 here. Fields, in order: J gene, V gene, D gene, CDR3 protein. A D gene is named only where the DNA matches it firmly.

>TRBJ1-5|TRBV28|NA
AIGQINQPQH
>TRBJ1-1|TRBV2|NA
ASSTLEEGTEAF
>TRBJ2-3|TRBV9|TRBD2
ASRVSGSDADTQY
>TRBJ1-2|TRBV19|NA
ASSIGPEVGYT
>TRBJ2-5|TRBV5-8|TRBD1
ASSYLQGVGETQY
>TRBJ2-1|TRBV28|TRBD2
ASSLRTSVAYNEQF
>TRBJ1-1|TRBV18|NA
ASSPRSEGNTEAF
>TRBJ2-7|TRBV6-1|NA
ASSEGLGKQY
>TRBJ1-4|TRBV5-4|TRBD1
ASSSDRANEKLF
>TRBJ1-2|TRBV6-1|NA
ASSESASGATT
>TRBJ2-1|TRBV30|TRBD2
AWSVSSGSFNEQF
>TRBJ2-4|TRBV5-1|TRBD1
ASSSGTGKNIQY
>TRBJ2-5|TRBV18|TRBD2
ASSPYSGSGETQY
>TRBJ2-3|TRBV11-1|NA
ASSLREQDTQY
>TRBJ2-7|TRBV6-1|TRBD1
ASRKGQSYEQY
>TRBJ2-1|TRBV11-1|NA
ASSLPVARYNEQF
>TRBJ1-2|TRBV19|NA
ASSIAPPGRGKGYT
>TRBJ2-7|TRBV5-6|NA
ASSRRDFGVEQY
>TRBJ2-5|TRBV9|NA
ASSSGTSETQY
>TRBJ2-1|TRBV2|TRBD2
ASATSGSDEQF
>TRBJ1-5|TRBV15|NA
ATSRFPARVYQPQH
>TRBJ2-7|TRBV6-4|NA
ASRPLNSYEQY
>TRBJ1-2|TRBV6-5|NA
ASSRQVRGIYGYT
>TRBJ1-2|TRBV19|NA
ASSPGRPPYT
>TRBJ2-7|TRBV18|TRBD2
ASSQGLADSYEQY
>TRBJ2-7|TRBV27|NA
ASSLIQTSYEQY
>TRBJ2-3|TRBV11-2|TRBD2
ASSLVAGGATDTQY
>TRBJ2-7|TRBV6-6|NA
ASRHLGGYEQY
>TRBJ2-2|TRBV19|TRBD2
ASSITTSGSVTGELF
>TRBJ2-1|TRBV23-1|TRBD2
ASSPPSGDSYNEQF
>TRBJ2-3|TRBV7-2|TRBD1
ASSPQDRVSTDTQY
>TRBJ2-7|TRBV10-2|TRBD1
ASRGTGIHEQY
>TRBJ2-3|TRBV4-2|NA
ASSQGQGGGRLTDTQY
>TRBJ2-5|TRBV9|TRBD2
ASSALPSGETQY
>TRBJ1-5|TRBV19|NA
ATLDGLYSNQPQH
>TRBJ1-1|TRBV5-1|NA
ASSGTVNTEAF